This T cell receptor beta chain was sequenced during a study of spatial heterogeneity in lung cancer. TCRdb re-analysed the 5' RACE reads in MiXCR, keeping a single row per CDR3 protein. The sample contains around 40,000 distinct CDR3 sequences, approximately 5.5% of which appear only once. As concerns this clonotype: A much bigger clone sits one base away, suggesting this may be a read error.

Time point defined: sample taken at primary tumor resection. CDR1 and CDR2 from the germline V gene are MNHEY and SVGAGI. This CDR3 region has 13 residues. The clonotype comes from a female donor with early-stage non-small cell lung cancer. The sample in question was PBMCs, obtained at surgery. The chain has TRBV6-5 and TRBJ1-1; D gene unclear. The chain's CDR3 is CVSSQLGGTEAFF. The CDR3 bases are TGTGTCAGCAGTCAACTGGGAGGCACTGAAGCTTTCTTT.